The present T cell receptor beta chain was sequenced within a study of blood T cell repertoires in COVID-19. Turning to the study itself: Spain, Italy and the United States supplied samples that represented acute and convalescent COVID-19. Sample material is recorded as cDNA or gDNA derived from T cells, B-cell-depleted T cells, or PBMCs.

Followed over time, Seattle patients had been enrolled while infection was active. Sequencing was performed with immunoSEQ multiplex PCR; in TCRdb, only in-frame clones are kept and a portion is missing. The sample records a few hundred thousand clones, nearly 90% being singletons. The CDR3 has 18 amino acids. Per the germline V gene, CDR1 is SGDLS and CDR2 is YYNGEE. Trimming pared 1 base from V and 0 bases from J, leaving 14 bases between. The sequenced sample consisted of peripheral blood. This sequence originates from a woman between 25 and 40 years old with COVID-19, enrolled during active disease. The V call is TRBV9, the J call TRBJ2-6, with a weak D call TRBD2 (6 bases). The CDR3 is CASSVLAGFPSGANVLTF. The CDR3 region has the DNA TGTGCCAGCAGCGTACTGGCGGGGTTTCCCTCTGGGGCCAACGTCCTGACTTTC. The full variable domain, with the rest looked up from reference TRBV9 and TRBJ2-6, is DSGVTQTPKHLITATGQRVTLRCSPRSGDLSVYWYQQSLDQGLQFLIQYYNGEERAKGNILERFSAQQFPDLHSELNLSSLELGDSALYFCASSVLAGFPSGANVLTFGAGSRLTVL.